This TCR beta chain appears in the sequencing data of a study of T cell repertoires in cytomegalovirus infection. About this clonotype: Its target is not known.

The CDR3 length is 12 residues. Germline V lookup: CDR1 SGHVS, CDR2 FQNEAQ. V lost 6 bases to trimming and J lost 4 bases, with 7 bases between them. TCRdb re-called the reads with MiXCR, one entry per CDR3 protein. This sample has about 100,000 distinct CDR3 sequences, with 25% to 30% found just once. The gene calls are TRBV7-8 and TRBJ2-4; the D is unclear. Material: CD8+ T cells from cultured PBMCs, obtained from culture after CMV antigen stimulation. The sequence was collected from a human donor in good health (CMV status not recorded). Some clones in this sample may be carry-over from other donors' samples. The CDR3 region is CASRGDKNIQYF. As DNA, the CDR3 is TGTGCCAGCAGGGGTGATAAAAACATTCAGTACTTC.